This T cell receptor (beta chain) is drawn from a study of shared clonotypes between healthy human individuals. Genomic DNA for unsorted samples, which was extracted with the QIAamp DNA Blood Mini kit, came from around 100 million PBMCs. V lost 4 bases and J lost 3, with 20 bases in between. CDR3 length: 16 residues. Germline CDR1 reads SGHDT; CDR2 reads YYEEEE. Measured with immunoSEQ multiplex PCR; TCRdb has only the in-frame clones, and not every one. Seen here are approximately 500,000 clones, roughly 79% observed once, and the top ten hold around 13%. This chain uses TRBV5-6 with TRBJ2-7; TRBD1 might be the D (6 bases). The TCR comes from a woman in her 40s in good health. Some clones in this sample may be carry-over from other donors' samples. Sequencing was done on a sample of PBMCs. The CDR3, as DNA: TGTGCCAGCAGCCCGAGGCCAGGGGTTGGTAACTACGAGCAGTACTTC. Translated, it gives CASSPRPGVGNYEQYF.